The 14 T cell receptor beta chains below were found in one sample sequenced in a study of blood T cell repertoires in COVID-19. Profiling relied on immunoSEQ multiplex PCR, and the TCRdb table lists in-frame clones only, not all of them. Of almost 7,000 clones listed, roughly 88% are singletons. The sequencing input was peripheral blood. Receptors originate from a human donor in a cohort sampled during active COVID-19.

This chain joins TRBV7-2 and TRBJ1-4; D gene ambiguous. There are 16 residues in the CDR3. Trimming removed 2 bases at V and 7 bases at J, with 17 bases between. Germline-derived CDR1 and CDR2 are SGHTA and FQGNSA. The CDR3 nucleotides read TGTGCCAGCAGCTTAAGGACCCCGAGGGAGAGTGAAAAACTGTTTTTT. Its translation is CASSLRTPRESEKLFF.

This rearrangement joins TRBV2 to TRBJ1-3; no clear D. V shed 3 bases and J shed 0 bases, with 6 bases lying between them. The germline V gene encodes CDR1 SNHLY and CDR2 FYNNEI. The CDR3 consists of 14 residues. CDR3 in amino acids: CASSDGNSGNTIYF. In DNA, the CDR3 is TGTGCCAGCAGTGACGGTAACTCTGGAAACACCATATATTTT. The complete variable domain, with remaining parts taken from reference TRBV2 and TRBJ1-3, reads EPEVTQTPSHQVTQMGQEVILRCVPISNHLYFYWYRQILGQKVEFLVSFYNNEISEKSEIFDDQFSVERPDGSNFTLKIRSTKLEDSAMYFCASSDGNSGNTIYFGEGSWLTVV.

This clone was seen only a few times. The chain employs TRBV19 and TRBJ1-4; TRBD1 is a possible D gene (5 bases). In germline, CDR1 is LNHDA, CDR2 SQIVND (reference sequence). The CDR3 covers 15 residues. V gave up 5 bases and J gave up 0 bases, with 10 bases separating them. The CDR3 bases are TGTGCCAGTAGTTTTCGACAGACAACTAATGAAAAACTGTTTTTT. It yields the protein CASSFRQTTNEKLFF.

V is TRBV7-9 and J is TRBJ2-2; the match to TRBD1 covers 9 bases. Germline V CDR1 and CDR2: SEHNR, FQNEAQ (reference sequence). V gave up 4 bases and J gave up 1 base; unmatched junction bases: 1. The CDR3 contains 15 residues. In DNA, the CDR3 is TGTGCCAGCAGCTCGACAGGGGGGAACACCGGGGAGCTGTTTTTT. Its protein is CASSSTGGNTGELFF.

This clone was detected once. This chain uses TRBV6-2 or TRBV6-3 with TRBJ2-3; D perhaps matches TRBD1 (6 bases). V was pared by 4 bases and J by 4 bases, with 15 bases between. In germline, CDR1 is MNHEY, CDR2 SVGEGT. CDR3 length: 15 amino acids. The CDR3 coding sequence is TGTGCCAGCAGTTTGCAGGGGACGCGCGCAGATACGCAGTATTTT. This encodes CASSLQGTRADTQYF.

V is TRBV7-2 and J is TRBJ2-3, with TRBD1 identical over 12 bases. Per the germline V gene, CDR1 is SGHTA and CDR2 is FQGNSA. The CDR3 runs 16 residues. The junction had 5 bases not matched to a gene; V was cut back by 2 bases and J by 5 bases. DNA of the CDR3: TGTGCCAGCAGCTTATCCGGGACAGGGGGCTTAGATACGCAGTATTTT. Residues: CASSLSGTGGLDTQYF.

The chain joins TRBV29-1 to TRBJ1-2; 8 positions agree with TRBD1. Unmatched junction bases numbered 4, after V lost 4 bases and J lost 6 bases. The CDR3 totals 12 residues. From germline, CDR1 is SQVTM and CDR2 ANQGSEA. The CDR3 DNA is TGCAGCGTTGTGGGACAGGATAATGGCTACACCTTC. Translated, it gives CSVVGQDNGYTF.

The chain is built from TRBV11-2 and TRBJ2-7; D remains ambiguous. The V gene's germline CDR1 is SGHAT and CDR2 FQNNGV. The CDR3 is 15 amino acids. V was trimmed by 1 base and J by 0 bases, leaving 10 bases between them. CDR3 nucleotide sequence: TGTGCCAGCAGCTTAGCGCTCGACAACTCCTACGAGCAGTACTTC. Translated, it gives CASSLALDNSYEQYF.

This clone appeared a single time. This chain links TRBV19 with TRBJ2-1; the match to TRBD2 covers 13 bases. Germline CDR1 is LNHDA and CDR2 is SQIVND (reference sequence). CDR3 length: 16 amino acids. The trim removed 5 bases at V and 6 bases at J, leaving 7 bases unmatched. CDR3: CASSPRTSGSGNEQFF. The CDR3 bases are TGTGCCAGTAGTCCGCGGACTAGCGGGAGTGGCAATGAGCAGTTCTTC.

The chain is built from TRBV5-1 and TRBJ1-1; D unresolved. The germline gives CDR1 SGHRS, CDR2 YFSETQ. Between the trimmed V and J ends, which lost 0 bases and 2 bases, there was a span of 8 bases. The CDR3 is 14 amino acids. CDR3 bases: TGCGCCAGCAGCTTGGAATCTTTCAACACTGAAGCTTTCTTT. Amino acids: CASSLESFNTEAFF.

This clone appeared a single time. The chain uses TRBV18 and TRBJ2-3; possible D gene TRBD2, 5 bases. V was pared by 3 bases and J by 6 bases, with 7 bases between. Germline CDR1 is KGHSH and CDR2 is LQKENI. This CDR3 is built from 12 residues. CDR3 DNA sequence: TGTGCCAGCTCACCTAAGCGGGATACGCAGTATTTT. This sequence encodes CASSPKRDTQYF.

This clone was detected only once. The gene calls are TRBV7-8 and TRBJ2-7; possible D gene TRBD1, 5 bases. Germline CDR1 SGHVS, CDR2 FQNEAQ. V was shortened by 6 bases and J by 2 bases, with 17 bases between the two germline ends. The CDR3 is 15 residues long. CDR3 in amino acids: CASRKGAALTYEQYF. The CDR3 DNA follows: TGTGCCAGCAGAAAAGGGGCAGCCCTAACCTACGAGCAGTACTTC.

The chain carries TRBV5-4 and TRBJ2-5; D may be TRBD2 (5 bases). Per the germline V gene, CDR1 is SGHNT and CDR2 is YYREEE (reference sequence). The CDR3 runs to 15 residues. With 0 bases removed from V and 5 bases from J, the gap between germline ends came to 14 bases. CDR3 in DNA: TGTGCCAGCAGCTTGGCCCGCCCTGGGAGTGAGACCCAGTACTTC. It yields the protein CASSLARPGSETQYF.

The chain combines TRBV5-1 with TRBJ2-5; TRBD1 matches at 11 bases. V trimming: 4 bases; J trimming: 5 bases; junction bases outside the gene matches: 13. Germline CDR1 is SGHRS and CDR2 is YFSETQ. The CDR3 contains 17 residues. This CDR3 reads CASSSRSDRGLVETQYF. CDR3 DNA: TGCGCCAGCAGCAGTCGATCGGACAGGGGGCTTGTGGAGACCCAGTACTTC. Complete variable domain (other parts from reference TRBV5-1 and TRBJ2-5): KAGVTQTPRYLIKTRGQQVTLSCSPISGHRSVSWYQQTPGQGLQFLFEYFSETQRNKGNFPGRFSGRQFSNSRSEMNVSTLELGDSALYLCASSSRSDRGLVETQYFGPGTRLLVL.